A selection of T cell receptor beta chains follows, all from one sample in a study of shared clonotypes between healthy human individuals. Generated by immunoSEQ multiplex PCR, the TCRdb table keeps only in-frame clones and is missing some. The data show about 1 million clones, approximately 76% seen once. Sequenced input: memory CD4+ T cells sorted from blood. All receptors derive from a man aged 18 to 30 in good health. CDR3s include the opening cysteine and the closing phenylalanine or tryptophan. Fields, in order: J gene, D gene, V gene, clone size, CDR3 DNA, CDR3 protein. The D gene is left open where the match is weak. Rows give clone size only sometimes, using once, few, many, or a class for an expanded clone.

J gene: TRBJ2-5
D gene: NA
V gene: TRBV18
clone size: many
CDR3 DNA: TGTGCCAGCTCACCGAAAGGGGCCGATAGAGATACTTACCACTTCCAAGAGACCCAGTACTTC
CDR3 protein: CASSPKGADRDTYHFQETQYF

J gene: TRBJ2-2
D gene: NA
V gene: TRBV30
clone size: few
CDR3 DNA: TGTGCCTGGAGTGCTGGCACCGGGGAGCTGTTTTTT
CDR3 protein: CAWSAGTGELFF

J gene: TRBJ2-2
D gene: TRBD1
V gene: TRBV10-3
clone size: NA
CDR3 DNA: TGTGCCATCAGTGAGCCCCTACAGGGGACCGGGGAGCTGTTTTTT
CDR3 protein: CAISEPLQGTGELFF

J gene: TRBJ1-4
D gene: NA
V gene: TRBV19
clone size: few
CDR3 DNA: TGTGCCAGCGGGACCCCGGGGAGAGAAAAACTGTTTTTT
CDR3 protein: CASGTPGREKLFF

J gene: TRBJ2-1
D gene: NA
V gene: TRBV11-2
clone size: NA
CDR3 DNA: TGTGCCAGCAGCTCGATTTGGGGACACGGGATCAATGAGCAGTTCTTC
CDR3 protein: CASSSIWGHGINEQFF

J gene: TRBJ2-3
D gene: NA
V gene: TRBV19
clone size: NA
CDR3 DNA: TGTGCCAGTAGTAACACAGATACGCAGTATTTT
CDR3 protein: CASSNTDTQYF

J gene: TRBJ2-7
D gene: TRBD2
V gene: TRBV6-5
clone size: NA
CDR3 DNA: TGTGCCAGCTCGGAGCGGGGGGGCTCCTACGAGCAGTACTTC
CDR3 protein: CASSERGGSYEQYF

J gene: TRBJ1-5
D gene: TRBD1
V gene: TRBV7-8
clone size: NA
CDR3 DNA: TGTGCCAGCAGCCTTGACAGGGATCAGCCCCAGCATTTT
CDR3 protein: CASSLDRDQPQHF

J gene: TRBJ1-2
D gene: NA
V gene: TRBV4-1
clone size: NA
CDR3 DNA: TGCGCCAGCAGCCAAGTCGGGGGACAACTTAGGGATGGCTACACCTTC
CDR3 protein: CASSQVGGQLRDGYTF

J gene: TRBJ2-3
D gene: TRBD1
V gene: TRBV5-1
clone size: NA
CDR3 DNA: TGCGCCAGCAGCTCGACAGGGGGCGCGGATACGCAGTATTTT
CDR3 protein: CASSSTGGADTQYF